This T cell receptor (beta chain) was sequenced during a study of blood T cell repertoires in COVID-19. Study context: Material from acute and convalescent COVID-19 was sourced from the United States, Italy and Spain. PBMCs, B-cell-depleted T cells, or T cells provided the cDNA or gDNA that made up the material.

Original processing notes: Scientists estimated how many nucleated cells there were by amplifying reference gene primers. The method was immunoSEQ multiplex PCR; TCRdb's version includes in-frame clones alone and lacks a portion of them. The V and J calls and clone size are taken from that table; D and trimming were inferred from the DNA. The data show about 170,000 clones, with 86% seen just once and roughly 3% held by the top ten. V was pared by 0 bases and J by 4 bases, with 11 bases between. Germline CDR1 SGHTA, CDR2 FQGTGA. The CDR3 totals 15 residues. Sequenced input: peripheral blood. The genes are TRBV7-3 and TRBJ2-3; perhaps TRBD2 as D (5 bases). This clonotype was obtained from a man in his 70s with acute or convalescent COVID-19. CDR3 region: CASSLTRTRADTQYF. The CDR3 DNA reads TGTGCCAGCAGCTTAACTAGGACTCGGGCAGATACGCAGTATTTT. Combining the CDR3 with reference TRBV7-3 and TRBJ2-3 gives the whole variable domain GAGVSQTPSNKVTEKGKYVELRCDPISGHTALYWYRQSLGQGPEFLIYFQGTGAADDSGLPNDRFFAVRPEGSVSTLKIQRTERGDSAVYLCASSLTRTRADTQYFGPGTRLTVL.